The clone carrying this T cell receptor beta chain was detected a few times. This record belongs to a study of early T cells in non-severe SARS-CoV-2 infection. On the study more broadly: Bulk RNA taken from unsorted whole blood was sequenced, leaving chains unpaired.

The CDR3 totals 16 residues. V was clipped by 0 bases and J by 1 base, with 14 bases between them. Germline V gene data show CDR1 as DFQATT and CDR2 as SNEGSKA (reference sequence). Using its own MiXCR run on the 5' RACE reads, TCRdb lists one record per CDR3 protein. The data hold roughly 75,000 distinct CDR3 sequences, with about 16% observed a single time. The V call is TRBV20-1, the J call TRBJ2-3; a weak D match, TRBD2 (6 bases). This TCR derives from an adult who was a healthcare worker with PCR-confirmed SARS-CoV-2 infection or an uninfected control (not recorded which). Sequencing input: whole blood. The CDR3 loop reads CSARDGRRARTDTQYF. Here the CDR3 DNA reads TGCAGTGCTAGAGATGGTAGGAGGGCCCGCACAGATACGCAGTATTTT.